A selection of T cell receptor beta chains follows, all from one sample in a study of STAT5B mutations in CD4+ large granular lymphocyte leukemia. TCRdb's table, derived via immunoSEQ multiplex PCR, lists solely in-frame clones and lacks some. The sample holds some 51,000 clones, about 80% seen once. Sample: CD4+ T cells from blood buffy coats. These receptors all come from a human donor in good health. Each CDR3 is given with its conserved first and last residue. Each record gives: V gene, CDR3 protein.

V gene: TRBV30
CDR3 protein: CAWSTIVLRRGKLFF

V gene: TRBV11-3
CDR3 protein: CASGSNEQFF

V gene: TRBV15
CDR3 protein: CATRFEGALGTEAFF

V gene: TRBV30
CDR3 protein: CAWIRQGSKGQYF

V gene: TRBV5-4
CDR3 protein: CASSGLANNEQFF

V gene: TRBV27
CDR3 protein: CASKGRGRTEAFF

V gene: TRBV27
CDR3 protein: CASSSGQLSSGNTIYF

V gene: TRBV7-8
CDR3 protein: CASSLYRGHGYTF

V gene: TRBV2
CDR3 protein: CASTKRPAVNEKLFF

V gene: TRBV19
CDR3 protein: CASTPTQKGPNTGELFF

V gene: TRBV25-1
CDR3 protein: CASSGDGYSGNTIYF